The text below deals with one TCR beta chain. Original processing notes: Estimates of nucleated cell counts were drawn from the amplification of reference gene primers. TCRdb's copy holds only in-frame clones and misses some; the assay was immunoSEQ multiplex PCR. V, J and clone size reflect that table, while D and trimming were determined from the DNA. Seen here are approximately 260,000 clones, about 91% observed once, and the top ten hold 4.6%. The record originates from a study of blood T cell repertoires in COVID-19. Overall study: Samples of COVID-19 (acute and convalescent) were obtained from the United States, Italy and Spain. In each case, the material was cDNA or gDNA derived from T cells, B-cell-depleted T cells, or PBMCs.

CDR3 length: 14 residues. Germline-derived CDR1 and CDR2 are SEHNR and FQNEAQ (reference sequence). V shed 4 bases and J 1 base; nucleotides not matched to a gene: 3. Sequences were obtained from peripheral blood. This sequence was found in a middle-aged woman who had recovered from COVID-19. The V gene is TRBV7-9, the J gene TRBJ1-1; 7 nucleotides match TRBD1. Here the CDR3 reads CASSSQGSNTEAFF. The CDR3, as DNA: TGTGCCAGCAGCTCACAGGGGTCGAACACTGAAGCTTTCTTT.